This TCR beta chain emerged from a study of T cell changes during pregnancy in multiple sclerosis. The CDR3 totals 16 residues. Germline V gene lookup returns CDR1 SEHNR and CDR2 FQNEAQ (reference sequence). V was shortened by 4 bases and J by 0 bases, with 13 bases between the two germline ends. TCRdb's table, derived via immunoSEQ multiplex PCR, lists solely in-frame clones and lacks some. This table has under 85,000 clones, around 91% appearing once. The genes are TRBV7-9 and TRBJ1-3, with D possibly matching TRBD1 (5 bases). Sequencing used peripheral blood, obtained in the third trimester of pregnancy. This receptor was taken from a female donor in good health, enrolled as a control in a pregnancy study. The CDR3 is CASSSGGKGSGNTIYF. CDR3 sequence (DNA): TGTGCCAGCAGCTCCGGGGGGAAGGGCTCTGGAAACACCATATATTTT.